The 29 T cell receptor beta chains reported below all come from one sample, sequenced in a study of blood T cells in healthy people across ages. Next came a second PCR, run for roughly 6 to 11 cycles, which used a sample-barcoded 5' primer along with a J-beta primer mix. TCRdb independently ran MiXCR on the 5' RACE reads; one entry per CDR3 protein. Of more than 650,000 distinct CDR3 sequences listed, approximately 22% are singletons. The sequenced material came from blood. The origin of the receptors is a man between 65 and 85 years old in good health.

CDR3 DNA sequence: TGTGCCAGCAGTTTATCAGGGACGGACGAGCAGTACTTC. It is translated as CASSLSGTDEQYF. V and J are TRBV12-3 or TRBV12-4 and TRBJ2-7; D tentatively fits TRBD1 or TRBD2 (5 bases each). CDR3 length equals 13 residues. The V end was cut by 2 bases, the J end by 5 bases, with 10 bases between.

This clonotype was counted only a few times. The rearrangement links TRBV28 to TRBJ2-1, with TRBD2 matching over 14 bases. This CDR3 spans 16 amino acids. V shed 5 bases, J shed 4 bases, and the junction held 4 bases outside the gene matches. CDR1 is MDHEN, CDR2 SYDVKM, per germline. CDR3 in amino acids: CASSTRTSGGYNEQFF. The CDR3, as DNA: TGTGCCAGCAGTACCCGGACTAGCGGGGGGTACAATGAGCAGTTCTTC. The complete variable domain, with remaining parts taken from reference TRBV28 and TRBJ2-1, reads DVKVTQSSRYLVKRTGEKVFLECVQDMDHENMFWYRQDPGLGLRLIYFSYDVKMKEKGDIPEGYSVSREKKERFSLILESASTNQTSMYLCASSTRTSGGYNEQFFGPGTRLTVL.

This clonotype was counted between two and nine times. V usage is TRBV27 and J usage is TRBJ2-7; D ambiguous. The CDR3 covers 13 residues. Trimming left V 0 bases short and J 5 bases short, with 8 bases between. Germline-derived CDR1 and CDR2 are MNHEY and SMNVEV (reference sequence). The CDR3 DNA is TGTGCCAGCAGTTTATCGGGCTCTAACGAGCAGTACGTC. Translating it yields CASSLSGSNEQYV.

This clonotype was picked up a small number of times. The rearrangement uses TRBV13 and TRBJ2-1, with D possibly TRBD2 on 6 matching bases. The CDR3 is 15 amino acids. V was cut by 1 base and J by 9 bases, with 16 bases left in between. Germline V CDR1 and CDR2: PRHDT, FYEKMQ (reference sequence). CDR3: CASSLVGLARSEQFF. The CDR3 DNA reads as TGTGCCAGCAGCTTAGTGGGTCTAGCGCGATCTGAGCAGTTCTTC.

On this clonotype: The junction differs from germline at one of its ends, possibly a read error. The genes are TRBV3-1 and TRBJ2-1, with D possibly matching TRBD1 (5 bases). Germline CDR1 is LGHDT and CDR2 is YNNKEL (reference sequence). The CDR3 is 12 residues long. CDR3 sequence (DNA): TGTGCCAGCAGCCGTGTGGACAATGGGCAGTTCTTC. Residues: CASSRVDNGQFF.

The rearrangement joins TRBV20-1 to TRBJ2-1; tentative D call: TRBD2 (6 bases). Germline loops: CDR1 DFQATT, CDR2 SNEGSKA (reference sequence). This CDR3 spans 11 amino acids. V shed 6 bases and J shed 9 bases, with 12 bases lying between them. This CDR3 is CSATSSVEQFF. CDR3 nucleotides: TGCAGTGCCACCTCTAGCGTTGAGCAGTTCTTC.

In this sample, this clonotype turned up many times. The genes are TRBV5-6 and TRBJ1-2; no clear D. The CDR3 extends over 13 amino acids. Deletions cut 3 bases from V and 6 bases from J, with 12 bases between. In germline, CDR1 is SGHDT, CDR2 YYEEEE. CDR3 region: CASSSGGWDGYTF. The CDR3 region has the DNA TGTGCCAGCAGCTCCGGTGGCTGGGATGGCTACACCTTC.

This clonotype came up a few times. The junction does not match germline at one end; this may be a read error. The chain recombines TRBV5-1 with TRBJ2-6, with D unresolved. Germline V lookup: CDR1 SGHRS, CDR2 YFSETQ. The length of the CDR3 is 15 residues. CDR3 sequence reads: CASTLVGTGANVLTF. The CDR3 nucleotides read TGCGCCAGCACCTTGGTAGGGACTGGGGCCAACGTCCTGACTTTC.

This clonotype turned up a few times. The genes are TRBV15 and TRBJ2-7; D possibly corresponds to TRBD2 (6 bases). This CDR3 is 15 amino acids long. Per germline, CDR1 LNHNV and CDR2 YYDKDF (reference sequence). Trimming cost V 0 bases and J 3 bases, with 12 bases left between them. CDR3 DNA: TGTGCCACCAGCAGAGATCGGAGGGCGCACTACGAGCAGTACTTC. As protein: CATSRDRRAHYEQYF.

The gene calls are TRBV6-2 or TRBV6-3 and TRBJ1-2, with a tentative D call TRBD1 (5 bases). Germline V gene data show CDR1 as MNHEY and CDR2 as SVGEGT. The germline V and J ends were trimmed by 7 bases and 3 bases, with 15 bases remaining between them. This CDR3 has 14 residues. CDR3 amino acids: CASKGYIDDYGYTF. The CDR3 bases are TGTGCCAGCAAGGGGTACATCGATGACTATGGCTACACCTTC.

A remark on this clonotype: One end of the junction is discordant with germline, which a read error may explain. The rearrangement joins TRBV4-1 to TRBJ2-5, with 12 bases identical to TRBD2. The CDR3 totals 17 residues. Germline V lookup: CDR1 MGHRA, CDR2 YSYEKL. CDR3 residues: CASSQEQRLAGAHEQLF. In DNA form, the CDR3 reads TGCGCCAGCAGCCAAGAACAAAGACTAGCGGGAGCGCATGAGCAGCTCTTC.

The chain uses TRBV30 and TRBJ1-6, with 9 bases aligning to TRBD1. This CDR3 spans 14 amino acids. From germline, CDR1 is GTSNPN and CDR2 SVGIG (reference sequence). The V and J ends lost 3 bases and 8 bases, in that order; junction bases with no gene match: 5. Written as DNA, the CDR3 is TGTGCCTGGAGCGAGGGACAGGGCGATTCACCCCTCCACTTT. This gives the protein CAWSEGQGDSPLHF.

This clonotype was counted a few times. The CDR3 reads CASTGLAGVQETQYF. CDR3 in DNA: TGTGCCAGCACCGGACTAGCGGGCGTCCAAGAGACCCAGTACTTC. V and J are TRBV18 and TRBJ2-1; 11 nucleotides match TRBD2. Matching the DNA end better, TRBJ2-5 makes the J call doubtful. Germline-derived CDR1 and CDR2 are KGHSH and LQKENI. The CDR3 is made up of 15 amino acids.

V is TRBV15 and J is TRBJ2-5, with D unresolved. Germline CDR1 reads LNHNV; CDR2 reads YYDKDF (reference sequence). V lost 1 base and J lost 0, with 6 bases in between. This CDR3 comprises 14 residues. CDR3 sequence (DNA): TGTGCCACCAGCAGAGTTCTCTACCAAGAGACCCAGTACTTC. Translation: CATSRVLYQETQYF.

This clonotype was counted a few times. The chain couples TRBV5-6 to TRBJ2-5, with D uncertain. The J call may be incorrect, as the DNA end agrees better with TRBJ2-1. Germline V gives CDR1 SGHDT, CDR2 YYEEEE. The CDR3 sequence is 14 residues long. For the CDR3, the DNA is TGTGCCAGCAGCTTCACCAACAGTCACAATGAGCAGTTCTTC. Encoded protein: CASSFTNSHNEQFF.

V is TRBV7-2 and J is TRBJ2-1; 7 positions match TRBD2. J lost 7 bases, V lost 1 base, and 7 bases had no gene match. The germline gives CDR1 SGHTA, CDR2 FQGNSA. The CDR3 contains 15 residues. In DNA form, the CDR3 reads TGTGCCAGCAGCTTAGTCGGGCCTAGCGGAAATGAGCAGTTCTTC. As protein: CASSLVGPSGNEQFF.

The J gene is TRBJ2-6, the V gene TRBV29-1; no reliable D call. Trimming removed 7 bases at V and 0 bases at J, with 10 bases between. The CDR3 loop spans 14 amino acids. The V gene's germline CDR1 is SQVTM and CDR2 ANQGSEA. This CDR3 reads CSARMTSGANVLTF. The CDR3 DNA sequence: TGCAGCGCAAGGATGACCTCTGGGGCCAACGTCCTGACTTTC.

The chain carries TRBV6-1 and TRBJ1-2, with D possibly TRBD1 on 6 matching bases. The CDR3 has 13 amino acids. V gave up 6 bases and J gave up 2 bases, with 10 bases separating them. CDR1 MNHNS and CDR2 SASEGT come from the germline V gene. The DNA of the CDR3 is TGTGCCAGCAGGGTGGGGGCGAACTATGGCTACACCTTC. This encodes CASRVGANYGYTF.

With regard to this clonotype: The conserved phenylalanine or tryptophan is not found at the CDR3 terminus, so this likely reflects a read error. The chain uses TRBV10-3 and TRBJ2-3; D gene ambiguous. The CDR3 is 13 residues long. Germline lookup yields CDR1 ENHRY and CDR2 SYGVKD. The ends were cut back, 3 bases at V and 2 bases at J, with 6 bases in the middle. The CDR3 spells CAISEPNTDTQYL. Written as DNA, the CDR3 is TGTGCCATCAGTGAACCCAACACAGATACGCAGTATCTT.

The V gene is TRBV7-2, the J gene TRBJ2-7; D may be TRBD1 (5 bases). The last part of the DNA fits TRBJ2-5 better; the J call may be wrong. The CDR3 covers 16 residues. The germline gives CDR1 SGHTA, CDR2 FQGNSA. CDR3 amino acids: CASSLARASRAETQYF. The CDR3, as DNA: TGTGCCAGCAGCTTAGCAAGGGCGAGCAGGGCAGAGACCCAGTACTTC.

This chain joins TRBV20-1 and TRBJ2-1; D not certain. The CDR3 consists of 11 residues. The V gene's germline CDR1 is DFQATT and CDR2 SNEGSKA (reference sequence). Trimming removed 2 bases from V and 9 bases from J, with 8 bases in between. In nucleotides, the CDR3 is TGCAGTGCTAGATGGGCGAGTGAGCAGTTCTTC. It yields the protein CSARWASEQFF.

This clonotype turned up a few times. The CDR3 region has the DNA TGTGCCAGCAGTTGCTCGCCAACAGGGGGTGGGGAAAAACTGTTTTTT. It is translated as CASSCSPTGGGEKLFF. This chain connects TRBV6-5 to TRBJ1-4; 8 nucleotides line up with TRBD1. Germline loops: CDR1 MNHEY, CDR2 SVGAGI. With V trimmed by 4 bases and J by 8 bases, 12 bases remained unmatched. The CDR3 spans 16 residues.

This clonotype was observed a few times. The chain combines TRBV6-5 with TRBJ2-5, with D possibly matching TRBD2 (5 bases). Trimming shortened V by 2 bases and J by 0 bases, and 16 bases separated the two germline ends. The CDR3 has 17 amino acids. Germline V gene lookup returns CDR1 MNHEY and CDR2 SVGAGI. CDR3 amino acids: CASSYGMSGWYQETQYF. As DNA, the CDR3 is TGTGCCAGCAGTTACGGGATGAGCGGATGGTACCAAGAGACCCAGTACTTC.

The chain recombines TRBV29-1 with TRBJ2-7, with 9 bases lining up with TRBD2. CDR1 SQVTM and CDR2 ANQGSEA come from the germline V gene. V lost 5 bases and J lost 5; bases outside the gene matches: 16. There are 16 residues in the CDR3. CDR3 sequence (DNA): TGCAGCGTTACCGGGGACCGTCGGCTAGCGGGGAACGAGCAGTACTTC. Translation gives CSVTGDRRLAGNEQYF.

The chain has TRBV5-1 and TRBJ2-3, with a weak D call TRBD1 (6 bases). V shed 4 bases and J shed 2 bases, with 17 bases lying between them. This CDR3 comprises 16 residues. Germline V gives CDR1 SGHRS, CDR2 YFSETQ. The CDR3 DNA reads TGCGCCAGCAGCAACCTCCGGGACACTCACACAGATACGCAGTATTTT. Translating it yields CASSNLRDTHTDTQYF. The variable domain in full, with the rest retrieved from reference TRBV5-1 and TRBJ2-3, is KAGVTQTPRYLIKTRGQQVTLSCSPISGHRSVSWYQQTPGQGLQFLFEYFSETQRNKGNFPGRFSGRQFSNSRSEMNVSTLELGDSALYLCASSNLRDTHTDTQYFGPGTRLTVL.

This clonotype has more than one count but fewer than ten. The chain carries TRBV11-3 and TRBJ2-1, with a weak D call TRBD1 (5 bases). Germline V gives CDR1 SGHNT, CDR2 YENEEA. V was cut by 5 bases and J by 6 bases, with 11 bases left in between. The CDR3 is 13 amino acids. For the CDR3, the DNA is TGTGCCAGCAGCCAAACAGGACGCAATGAGCAGTTCTTC. Translation gives CASSQTGRNEQFF.

The V and J genes are TRBV6-6 and TRBJ2-7, with D maybe TRBD2 (5 bases). Germline-derived CDR1 and CDR2 are MNHNY and SVGAGI (reference sequence). Trimming shortened V by 6 bases and J by 4 bases, and 16 bases separated the two germline ends. The length of the CDR3 is 14 residues. The CDR3 here is CASRLRTSNYEQYV. The CDR3 region has the DNA TGTGCCAGCAGACTTCGGACTTCCAATTACGAGCAGTACGTC.

J is TRBJ2-7 and V is TRBV12-3 or TRBV12-4, with D tentatively TRBD2 (6 bases). The CDR3 contains 15 residues. The ends were cut back, 5 bases at V and 5 bases at J, with 19 bases in the middle. The CDR3 DNA follows: TGTGCCAGCAGTCGCCGGGAGCTAACTCGGGACGAGCAGTACTTC. Protein sequence: CASSRRELTRDEQYF.

This clonotype occurred once. V gene TRBV19 combines with J gene TRBJ2-7; TRBD1 aligns across 9 bases. The CDR3 sequence is 15 residues long. Germline lookup yields CDR1 LNHDA and CDR2 SQIVND (reference sequence). V gave up 7 bases and J gave up 4 bases; unmatched junction bases: 11. Here the CDR3 DNA reads TGTGCCAGTAAAAGGGAACAGGGGGCGCGGTACGAGCAGTACTTC. The encoded protein is CASKREQGARYEQYF.